Reported below is one T cell receptor beta chain. Its specificity is not known. The data originate from a study of cytomegalovirus exposure and HLA in healthy donors. Notes on the study in general: Common viral pathogens seemed to be connected with several of the most significant clusters, according to a later analysis.

Amplification used 60 Vbeta primers and 13 Jbeta primers. Assay: immunoSEQ multiplex PCR; the TCRdb copy retains only in-frame clones and omits some. The sample shows 150,000 to 200,000 clones, around 80% of them seen only once. Donors showed nominal health when sampled, although they likely had unrecorded immune exposures. The CDR3 totals 17 residues. Trimming pared 4 bases from V and 2 bases from J, leaving 20 bases between. Germline V gene data show CDR1 as SGHNT and CDR2 as YYREEE (reference sequence). The specimen sequenced was PBMCs. This clonotype originated in a female donor in good health and CMV-seronegative. V usage is TRBV5-4 and J usage is TRBJ2-3, with D possibly matching TRBD1 (5 bases). CDR3 in amino acids: CASSLRTGRSPTDTQYF. For the CDR3, the DNA is TGTGCCAGCAGCCTAAGAACAGGCAGGTCACCCACAGATACGCAGTATTTT.